This T cell receptor beta chain was identified in a study of blood T cells in healthy people across ages. The table lists this clonotype with many counts. With V trimmed by 5 bases and J by 4 bases, 8 bases remained unmatched. This CDR3 contains 14 residues. Looked up from germline, CDR1 is MDHEN and CDR2 is SYDVKM. A sample-barcoded 5' primer and a J-beta primer mix were used in a second PCR of roughly 7 to 11 cycles. TCRdb used MiXCR to reprocess the 5' RACE reads, holding one entry per CDR3 protein. The sample includes 750,000 to 950,000 distinct CDR3 sequences, almost 30% of them seen just once. These data were also reused for a study on T cells of mothers and their children.

This chain uses TRBV28 with TRBJ2-7; 7 nucleotides match TRBD1. This clonotype originated in a woman aged 40-49 years in good health. Material: blood. The DNA for the CDR3 is TGTGCCAGCAGTACCGGGACAGAGCCTTACGAGCAGTACTTC. It yields the protein CASSTGTEPYEQYF.